This T cell receptor (beta chain) stems from a study of T cell changes during pregnancy in multiple sclerosis. In germline, CDR1 is SEHNR, CDR2 FQNEAQ (reference sequence). The trim removed 5 bases at V and 3 bases at J, leaving 9 bases unmatched. This CDR3 is built from 15 residues. Clones were read by immunoSEQ multiplex PCR, and TCRdb kept only the in-frame ones, dropping some. The table has roughly 89,000 clones, about 94% seen once. This clone was recorded only once. This chain joins TRBV7-9 and TRBJ2-7, with TRBD1 matching 8 bases. The origin of this receptor is a female donor in good health, enrolled as a control in a pregnancy study. The starting material was peripheral blood, obtained after pregnancy. The CDR3 region has the DNA TGTGCCAGCAGCATATACAGGGGGGTCGGCTACGAGCAGTACTTC. Its translation: CASSIYRGVGYEQYF. The entire variable domain, with the rest obtained from reference TRBV7-9 and TRBJ2-7, is as follows: DTGVSQNPRHKITKRGQNVTFRCDPISEHNRLYWYRQTLGQGPEFLTYFQNEAQLEKSRLLSDRFSAERPKGSFSTLEIQRTEQGDSAMYLCASSIYRGVGYEQYFGPGTRLTVT.